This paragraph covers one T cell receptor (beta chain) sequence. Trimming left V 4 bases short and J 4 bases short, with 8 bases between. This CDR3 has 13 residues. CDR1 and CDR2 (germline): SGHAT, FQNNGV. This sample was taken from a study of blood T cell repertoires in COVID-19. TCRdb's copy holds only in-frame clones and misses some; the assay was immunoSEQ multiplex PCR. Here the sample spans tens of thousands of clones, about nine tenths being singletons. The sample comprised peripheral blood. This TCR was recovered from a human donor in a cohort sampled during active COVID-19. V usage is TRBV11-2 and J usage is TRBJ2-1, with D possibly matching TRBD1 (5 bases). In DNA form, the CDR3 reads TGTGCCAGCAGCTGGACACCATACAATGAGCAGTTCTTC. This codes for CASSWTPYNEQFF.